The 26 T cell receptor beta chains in this list originate from one sample, sequenced in a study of blood T cell repertoires in COVID-19. This table comes from immunoSEQ multiplex PCR, and its TCRdb copy is limited to in-frame clones, with some not included. Of about 100,000 clones in the sample, 90% to 95% were seen once. Sequenced: peripheral blood. All receptors come from a man aged 50 to 59 with acute or convalescent COVID-19.

The rearrangement uses TRBV6-6 and TRBJ1-5; TRBD1 might be the D (5 bases). CDR1 is MNHNY and CDR2 is SVGAGI in the germline V gene (reference sequence). This CDR3 has 14 amino acids. Between the trimmed V and J ends, which lost 2 bases and 7 bases, there was a span of 12 bases. CDR3 in amino acids: CASSYGGGTQPQHF. CDR3 nucleotides: TGTGCCAGCAGTTACGGGGGAGGGACGCAGCCCCAGCATTTT.

This chain uses TRBV6-6 with TRBJ2-2; D gene uncertain. V dropped 4 bases and J dropped 3 bases, with 6 bases sitting between them. The germline CDR1 and CDR2 sequences are MNHNY and SVGAGI (reference sequence). The CDR3 length is 13 residues. Here the CDR3 DNA reads TGTGCCAGCAGTTCCTTATACACCGGGGAGCTGTTTTTT. It codes for CASSSLYTGELFF.

A single count supports this clone. The rearrangement joins TRBV5-5 to TRBJ2-7; possibly TRBD2 for D (6 bases). V was clipped by 6 bases and J by 3 bases, with 16 bases between them. Germline loops: CDR1 SGHKS, CDR2 YYEKEE (reference sequence). This CDR3 has 14 amino acids. The CDR3 DNA sequence: TGTGCCAGCACCTATCCGCAGGGAGGCTACGAGCAGTACTTC. Protein sequence: CASTYPQGGYEQYF. Using reference TRBV5-5 and TRBJ2-7 for the parts outside the CDR3, the full variable domain is DAGVTQSPTHLIKTRGQQVTLRCSPISGHKSVSWYQQVLGQGPQFIFQYYEKEERGRGNFPDRFSARQFPNYSSELNVNALLLGDSALYLCASTYPQGGYEQYFGPGTRLTVT.

The V and J genes are TRBV28 and TRBJ2-1; 9 nucleotides line up with TRBD1. The V gene end was trimmed by 4 bases and the J gene end by 7 bases; junction bases not matched to a gene: 8. Germline assignment: CDR1 MDHEN and CDR2 SYDVKM. CDR3 length: 15 amino acids. In nucleotides, the CDR3 is TGTGCCAGCAGTTATTCCGGGACAGGGTCAAATGAGCAGTTCTTC. Its translation: CASSYSGTGSNEQFF. Supplemented by reference TRBV28 and TRBJ2-1, the full variable domain reads DVKVTQSSRYLVKRTGEKVFLECVQDMDHENMFWYRQDPGLGLRLIYFSYDVKMKEKGDIPEGYSVSREKKERFSLILESASTNQTSMYLCASSYSGTGSNEQFFGPGTRLTVL.

CDR3 nucleotides: TGTGCCATCCAGGGGGCGGGGACTAATGAAAAACTGTTTTTT. Its translation is CAIQGAGTNEKLFF. The J gene is TRBJ1-4, the V gene TRBV28, with 8 nucleotides matching TRBD1. Germline V gene sequence: CDR1 MDHEN, CDR2 SYDVKM. The CDR3 runs 14 residues. With V trimmed by 10 bases and J by 2 bases, 6 bases remained unmatched.

V gene TRBV18 combines with J gene TRBJ1-5; 8 bases are a match to TRBD1. Germline loops: CDR1 KGHSH, CDR2 LQKENI. The CDR3 is 16 amino acids. The V segment lost 5 bases and the J segment 1 base; nucleotides outside the gene matches: 7. DNA of the CDR3: TGTGCCAGCTCAGCAACCGGGACAGGAAGCAATCAGCCCCAGCATTTT. Translating it yields CASSATGTGSNQPQHF.

The J gene is TRBJ1-2, the V gene TRBV12-3 or TRBV12-4, with D hard to call. This CDR3 contains 12 residues. V shed 7 bases and J shed 8 bases, with 14 bases lying between them. CDR3 coding DNA: TGTGCCAGCACTCAGTTTCGGGAGGGCTACACCTTC. It codes for CASTQFREGYTF.

V usage is TRBV12-5 and J usage is TRBJ2-3, with D tentatively TRBD2 (6 bases). The CDR3 loop spans 13 amino acids. Between the trimmed V and J ends, which lost 4 bases and 2 bases, there was a span of 7 bases. Germline V lookup: CDR1 LGHNT, CDR2 FRNRAP. The CDR3 nucleotides are TGTGCTAGTGGTTGGGGGGTCACAGATACGCAGTATTTT. It specifies CASGWGVTDTQYF.

The genes are TRBV28 and TRBJ1-5, with D perhaps TRBD1 (5 bases). Germline assignment: CDR1 MDHEN and CDR2 SYDVKM. V was shortened by 6 bases and J by 0 bases, with 9 bases between the two germline ends. The CDR3 has 14 amino acids. The CDR3 loop reads CASRQVPSNQPQHF. The CDR3 bases are TGTGCCAGCAGACAGGTACCTAGCAATCAGCCCCAGCATTTT.

The genes are TRBV21-1 and TRBJ2-7; TRBD1 reflects the table's D call only, with no check against the DNA. TRBV21-1 is reported as a pseudogene. The CDR3 spans 13 residues. This CDR3 reads CATKTDRSNEQYF. In DNA, the CDR3 is TGTGCCACTAAGACAGACCGCTCGAACGAGCAGTACTTC.

This chain links TRBV7-2 with TRBJ1-5; TRBD1 matches 9 bases. Germline trimming cut 6 bases from V and 3 bases from J; bases unmatched to any gene: 6. The CDR3 spans 15 residues. CDR1 SGHTA and CDR2 FQGNSA come from the germline V gene. CDR3 bases: TGTGCCAGCAGAAAACAGGGGGCTTACAATCAGCCCCAGCATTTT. This translates into CASRKQGAYNQPQHF.

The J gene is TRBJ2-3, the V gene TRBV18; 11 nucleotides match TRBD2. This CDR3 spans 16 amino acids. V was clipped by 4 bases and J by 1 base; unmatched bases: 4. CDR1 is KGHSH and CDR2 is LQKENI in the germline V gene. For the CDR3, the DNA is TGTGCCAGCTCACTAATGACTAGCGGGGGCACAGATACGCAGTATTTT. Encoded protein: CASSLMTSGGTDTQYF.

The gene calls are TRBV24-1 and TRBJ1-2, with D uncertain. The CDR3 sequence is 11 residues long. Trimming took off 5 bases at V and 7 bases at J, with 7 bases between the two ends. The germline CDR1 and CDR2 sequences are KGHDR and SFDVKD. CDR3 DNA sequence: TGTGCCACCAGTGCCGGCGGTGGCTACACCTTC. This encodes CATSAGGGYTF.

This clone is judged medium-sized. The chain combines TRBV15 with TRBJ2-5; possibly TRBD2 for D (6 bases). Germline-derived CDR1 and CDR2 are LNHNV and YYDKDF (reference sequence). The ends were cut back, 5 bases at V and 4 bases at J, with 11 bases in the middle. This CDR3 comprises 13 residues. CDR3 region: CATSHYGGETQYF. CDR3 DNA: TGTGCCACCAGCCACTACGGGGGAGAGACCCAGTACTTC.

The chain joins TRBV12-3 or TRBV12-4 to TRBJ1-5, with D unclear. Trimming left V 5 bases short and J 4 bases short, with 9 bases between. This CDR3 is built from 13 residues. The CDR3 DNA follows: TGTGCCAGCAGTGCGGGCGGGAATCAGCCCCAGCATTTT. It is translated as CASSAGGNQPQHF.

V and J are TRBV6-6 and TRBJ2-2; perhaps TRBD1 as D (6 bases). CDR3 length equals 16 residues. V was shortened by 5 bases and J by 6 bases, with 19 bases between the two germline ends. CDR1 MNHNY and CDR2 SVGAGI come from the germline V gene (reference sequence). The CDR3 loop reads CASSRPGHQSAGELFF. The CDR3 region has the DNA TGTGCCAGCAGTCGACCGGGACATCAGTCGGCCGGGGAGCTGTTTTTT.

J is TRBJ1-6 and V is TRBV28, with D perhaps matching TRBD1 (5 bases). The V gene lost 7 bases and the J gene lost 8 bases, with 18 bases spanning the gap. The CDR3 consists of 15 residues. Germline V CDR1 and CDR2: MDHEN, SYDVKM. This chain's CDR3 is CASKSVGPRDSPLHF. The CDR3 coding sequence is TGTGCCAGCAAAAGCGTAGGGCCCAGGGATTCACCCCTCCACTTT.

V is TRBV28 and J is TRBJ1-5, with 9 bases aligning to TRBD1. The CDR3 is 16 amino acids. Germline CDR1 and CDR2: MDHEN and SYDVKM. The junction had 9 bases not matched to a gene; V was cut back by 3 bases and J by 6 bases. This CDR3 reads CASSLGDRVVSQPQHF. DNA of the CDR3: TGTGCCAGCAGTTTGGGGGACAGGGTAGTCTCTCAGCCCCAGCATTTT.

CDR3 loop: CASSPSYRGLYGYTF. In DNA, the CDR3 is TGTGCCAGCAGCCCCTCATACAGGGGACTCTATGGCTACACCTTC. V gene TRBV7-2 combines with J gene TRBJ1-2, with TRBD1 matching over 7 bases. Germline V lookup: CDR1 SGHTA, CDR2 FQGNSA. CDR3 length equals 15 residues. J lost 4 bases, V lost 5 bases, and 10 bases had no gene match.

The chain recombines TRBV19 with TRBJ1-3; no definite D call. The CDR3 totals 15 residues. The V and J ends lost 5 bases and 0 bases respectively, with 11 bases between them. Germline lookup yields CDR1 LNHDA and CDR2 SQIVND (reference sequence). The CDR3 region has the DNA TGTGCCAGTAGTCCGACTGGAGGCTCTGGAAACACCATATATTTT. Protein product: CASSPTGGSGNTIYF.

V is TRBV27 and J is TRBJ1-6; D is ambiguous. V was clipped by 4 bases and J by 0 bases, with 10 bases between them. CDR3 length: 16 amino acids. Germline V gene sequence: CDR1 MNHEY, CDR2 SMNVEV (reference sequence). The CDR3 is CASSSLMSSYNSPLHF. The CDR3 nucleotides read TGTGCCAGCAGTTCACTCATGAGCTCCTATAATTCACCCCTCCACTTT.

This chain joins TRBV19 and TRBJ2-1, with 8 bases matching TRBD2. The CDR3 has 15 amino acids. The J segment lost 0 bases and the V segment lost 3 bases, leaving 1 base of the junction unmatched. Germline V lookup: CDR1 LNHDA, CDR2 SQIVND (reference sequence). CDR3 nucleotide sequence: TGTGCCAGTAGTATGGCGGGGGGCTCCTACAATGAGCAGTTCTTC. Translated: CASSMAGGSYNEQFF.

J is TRBJ1-1 and V is TRBV19; a possible D gene is TRBD1 (5 bases). This CDR3 region has 15 residues. V was trimmed by 5 bases and J by 5 bases, leaving 18 bases between them. CDR1 and CDR2 from the germline V gene are LNHDA and SQIVND (reference sequence). The chain's CDR3 is CASSSRAGRITEAFF. DNA for the CDR3: TGTGCCAGTAGTTCTCGGGCAGGGAGGATAACTGAAGCTTTCTTT.

The rearrangement joins TRBV7-2 to TRBJ2-3; no clear D gene. CDR1 is SGHTA, CDR2 FQGNSA, per germline. V was pared by 5 bases and J by 0 bases, with 9 bases between. There are 14 residues in the CDR3. CDR3 in DNA: TGTGCCAGCAGCCCTCCCGGGAGCACAGATACGCAGTATTTT. Translating it yields CASSPPGSTDTQYF.

The rearrangement links TRBV2 to TRBJ1-6, with 10 positions matching TRBD1. With 5 bases clipped from V and 7 bases from J, the junction kept 2 bases outside the gene matches. The CDR3 contains 14 residues. Germline V CDR1 and CDR2: SNHLY, FYNNEI. As DNA, the CDR3 is TGTGCCAGCAGTTTGACAGGGGGCAATTCACCCCTCCACTTT. Translating it yields CASSLTGGNSPLHF.

For this clone: Given the absence of the conserved phenylalanine or tryptophan at the CDR3 end, a read error is likely. It is unclear where the CDR3 begins or ends on the DNA, so no DNA is shown, and the CDR3 is as TCRdb lists it. V gene TRBV30 combines with J gene TRBJ1-2. Including both end residues, the CDR3 is 11 amino acids long. The germline V gene encodes CDR1 GTSNPN and CDR2 SVGIG (reference sequence). CDR3 sequence reads: CAWRRSGEPRL.